This T cell receptor beta chain is from a study of blood T cell repertoires in COVID-19. Study as a whole: Collection of acute and convalescent COVID-19 samples took place in the United States, Italy and Spain. Nucleic acid was either cDNA or gDNA, and it came from T cells, B-cell-depleted T cells, or PBMCs.

One Seattle source followed patients from active infection through their disease course. Germline CDR1 reads KGHSH; CDR2 reads LQKENI. The CDR3 contains 14 residues. The V gene end was trimmed by 8 bases and the J gene end by 1 base; junction bases not matched to a gene: 5. Measured with immunoSEQ multiplex PCR; TCRdb has only the in-frame clones, and not every one. The table has over 150,000 clones, approximately 84% seen once. The sequence was collected from a woman of 80 years or more with COVID-19, enrolled during active disease. The sample comprised peripheral blood. V is TRBV18 and J is TRBJ2-3, with TRBD2 matching over 8 bases. Here the CDR3 reads CASGGGLGTDTQYF. The CDR3, as DNA: TGTGCCAGCGGCGGGGGGCTGGGCACAGATACGCAGTATTTT.